Listed here are 9 T cell receptor beta chains from one sample, sequenced in a study of shared clonotypes between healthy human individuals. Only in-frame clones appear in the TCRdb table, and some are missing; sequencing was by immunoSEQ multiplex PCR. The data contain around 2.1 million clones, under 97% of them singletons. The specimen was naive CD4+ T cells sorted from blood. Subset: CD45RA+ positively selected. Receptors were obtained from a man younger than 35 in good health.

The rearrangement uses TRBV6-1 and TRBJ1-1, with D tentatively TRBD1 (5 bases). The CDR3 covers 15 residues. V lost 2 bases and J lost 1, with 11 bases in between. Germline CDR1 and CDR2: MNHNS and SASEGT. The CDR3 protein is CASSERQGSNTEAFF. In DNA form, the CDR3 reads TGTGCCAGCAGTGAACGCCAGGGATCGAACACTGAAGCTTTCTTT.

The rearrangement links TRBV2 to TRBJ2-7, with D perhaps TRBD1 or TRBD2 (5 bases each). The germline V gene has CDR1 SNHLY and CDR2 FYNNEI. The CDR3 loop spans 15 amino acids. V was clipped by 8 bases and J by 6 bases, with 23 bases between them. CDR3 amino acids: CASGDGSGLLGEQYF. The CDR3 DNA follows: TGTGCCAGCGGGGACGGGTCAGGGCTCTTAGGCGAGCAGTACTTC.

The table lists this clone with a count of one. This chain links TRBV15 with TRBJ2-2; maybe TRBD2 (6 bases). The CDR3 has 16 amino acids. Trimming shortened V by 6 bases and J by 0 bases, and 14 bases separated the two germline ends. Germline CDR1 LNHNV, CDR2 YYDKDF (reference sequence). CDR3 nucleotide sequence: TGTGCCACCAGAAATATAGCGGAGACGAACACCGGGGAGCTGTTTTTT. Translation: CATRNIAETNTGELFF.

On this clone: Other DNA variants within this sample encode the same CDR3. V and J are TRBV30 and TRBJ2-5; either TRBD1 or TRBD2 may supply D (5 bases each). Trimming removed 2 bases at V and 1 base at J, with 11 bases between. The CDR3 spans 14 residues. Germline CDR1 and CDR2: GTSNPN and SVGIG (reference sequence). DNA for the CDR3: TGTGCCTGGAGTCGAGGGACGGGCCAAGAGACCCAGTACTTC. It is translated as CAWSRGTGQETQYF. Based on the CDR3 plus reference TRBV30 and TRBJ2-5, the full variable domain is SQTIHQWPATLVQPVGSPLSLECTVEGTSNPNLYWYRQAAGRGLQLLFYSVGIGQISSEVPQNLSASRPQDRQFILSSKKLLLSDSGFYLCAWSRGTGQETQYFGPGTRLLVL.

The chain links TRBV2 to TRBJ1-1; 9 nucleotides match TRBD1. CDR3 length: 12 amino acids. Germline values: CDR1 SNHLY, CDR2 FYNNEI. V was clipped by 11 bases and J by 5 bases; unmatched bases: 6. CDR3 region: CADGQGRTEAFF. The CDR3 DNA is TGTGCCGATGGACAGGGGCGAACTGAAGCTTTCTTT.

The chain is built from TRBV4-1 and TRBJ1-1, with D unclear. The CDR3 has 16 residues. V lost 0 bases, J lost 0 bases, and 11 bases lay in between. Germline CDR1 MGHRA, CDR2 YSYEKL. CDR3 amino acids: CASSQDPGRMNTEAFF. The CDR3 DNA follows: TGCGCCAGCAGCCAAGATCCGGGCAGGATGAACACTGAAGCTTTCTTT.

The rearrangement links TRBV6-5 to TRBJ2-7; no clear D gene. CDR3 length: 15 residues. Looked up from germline, CDR1 is MNHEY and CDR2 is SVGAGI. Trimming shortened V by 8 bases and J by 3 bases, and 20 bases separated the two germline ends. The CDR3, as DNA: TGTGCCAGCGGCCTGAGTTCGGGCAGAGTCTACGAGCAGTACTTC. Translation: CASGLSSGRVYEQYF.

This clone showed up just once. V gene TRBV10-3 combines with J gene TRBJ1-1; 8 bases align to TRBD1. The CDR3 is 17 residues long. Germline assignment: CDR1 ENHRY and CDR2 SYGVKD. V trimming: 6 bases; J trimming: 5 bases; junction bases outside the gene matches: 17. The CDR3 sequence is CAIRPQGAKGMGTEAFF. The CDR3 DNA reads TGTGCCATCAGGCCCCAGGGGGCAAAAGGGATGGGGACTGAAGCTTTCTTT.

V and J are TRBV27 and TRBJ2-5; TRBD2 agrees at 12 bases. The trim removed 10 bases at V and 5 bases at J, leaving 8 bases unmatched. This CDR3 has 14 residues. Looked up from germline, CDR1 is MNHEY and CDR2 is SMNVEV (reference sequence). Here the CDR3 DNA reads TGTGCCACTAGCGGGGGGGCAGGTTCGGAGACCCAGTACTTC. This gives the protein CATSGGAGSETQYF.